This T cell receptor (beta chain) was found in a study of blood T cells in healthy people across ages. Between the trimmed V and J ends, which lost 11 bases and 3 bases, there was a span of 16 bases. This CDR3 spans 13 amino acids. Germline CDR1 reads MNHEY; CDR2 reads SVGAGI. The draw of peripheral blood yielded around 9.6 milliliters from each donor. A second PCR, run for roughly 6 to 11 cycles, used a sample-barcoded 5' primer plus a J-beta primer mix. Paired-end reads containing CDR3 totaled no fewer than 3 million for each sample. Each CDR3 protein is one row after TCRdb ran MiXCR on the 5' RACE reads. The table lists 850,000 to 1,000,000 distinct CDR3 sequences, roughly 52% of them singletons, with 13% in the top ten.

The chain uses TRBV6-5 and TRBJ1-1; D call uncertain. The TCR was taken from a man under 40 in good health. Sequencing used blood. The DNA for the CDR3 is TGTGCCGCGAGAGGGATTTCGGACACTGAAGCTTTCTTT. The encoded protein is CAARGISDTEAFF.